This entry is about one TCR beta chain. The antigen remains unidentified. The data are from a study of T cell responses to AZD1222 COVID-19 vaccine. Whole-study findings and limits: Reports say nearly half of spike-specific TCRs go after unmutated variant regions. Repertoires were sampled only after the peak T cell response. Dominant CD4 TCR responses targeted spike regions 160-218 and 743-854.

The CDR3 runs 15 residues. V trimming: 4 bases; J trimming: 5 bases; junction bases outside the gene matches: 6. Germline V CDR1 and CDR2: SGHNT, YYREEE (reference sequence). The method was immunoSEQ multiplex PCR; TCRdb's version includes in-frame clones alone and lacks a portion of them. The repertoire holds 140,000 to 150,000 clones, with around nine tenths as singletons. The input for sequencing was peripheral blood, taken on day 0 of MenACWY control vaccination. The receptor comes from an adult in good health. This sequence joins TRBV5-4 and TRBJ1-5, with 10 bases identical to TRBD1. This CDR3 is CASSPGQGIDQPQHF. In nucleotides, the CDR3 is TGTGCCAGCAGCCCGGGACAGGGGATTGATCAGCCCCAGCATTTT.